This T cell receptor beta chain stems from a study of blood T cells in healthy people across ages. Study observations and caveats: Observed TCR beta diversity per million T cells went down as age went up. This fall followed a roughly linear course with age. Considered underestimates were the diversity estimates obtained from one million T cells.

The second PCR ran roughly 6 to 11 cycles with a sample-barcoded 5' primer and J-beta primers. The authors tagged each cDNA molecule using a template-switch adaptor with 12 random nucleotides. TCRdb called the 5' RACE reads again in MiXCR, with one record for every CDR3 protein. The data contain around 900,000 distinct CDR3 sequences, 29% of them singletons. This CDR3 contains 15 residues. CDR1 is SEHNR, CDR2 FQNEAQ, per germline (reference sequence). V was clipped by 6 bases and J by 4 bases; unmatched bases: 10. This clonotype was seen ten or more times. Its specificity is not known. This TCR came from a woman of 80 years or more in good health. Sample: blood. This chain joins TRBV7-9 and TRBJ2-7, with 9 bases fitting TRBD1. The CDR3 DNA sequence: TGTGCCAGCAGTTTTTCCGGGACAGGGTATTACGAGCAGTACTTC. Residues: CASSFSGTGYYEQYF.